This T cell receptor beta chain was sequenced for a study of OX40 agonist ivuxolimab in advanced cancers. Study details: Past anti-PD-1, anti-PD-L1 or anti-CTLA-4 therapy was accepted, and 40% to 50% had received some.

Study-level points and caveats: Average numbers of expanded clones were greater in CD8+ T cells than in CD4+.

The timepoints at which blood was sampled were baseline, cycle 4 day 1, and cycle 7 day 1. V dropped 7 bases and J dropped 0 bases, with 6 bases sitting between them. CDR3 size: 12 residues. Germline-derived CDR1 and CDR2 are KGHSH and LQKENI. Some clones are missing from TCRdb's copy, which holds only in-frame ones; the method was immunoSEQ multiplex PCR. The sample lists about 150,000 clones; 90% to 95% were seen once. Comment on this clone: As yet, its antigen is unknown.

Material: CD4+ or CD8+ T cells sorted from blood, obtained in a trial of the OX40 agonist ivuxolimab. The receptor was isolated from an adult with an advanced solid tumor such as melanoma, head and neck, liver or kidney cancer. The chain is built from TRBV18 and TRBJ1-1; no definite D call. The CDR3 sequence is CASLQMNTEAFF. Written as DNA, the CDR3 is TGTGCCAGCTTACAGATGAACACTGAAGCTTTCTTT.